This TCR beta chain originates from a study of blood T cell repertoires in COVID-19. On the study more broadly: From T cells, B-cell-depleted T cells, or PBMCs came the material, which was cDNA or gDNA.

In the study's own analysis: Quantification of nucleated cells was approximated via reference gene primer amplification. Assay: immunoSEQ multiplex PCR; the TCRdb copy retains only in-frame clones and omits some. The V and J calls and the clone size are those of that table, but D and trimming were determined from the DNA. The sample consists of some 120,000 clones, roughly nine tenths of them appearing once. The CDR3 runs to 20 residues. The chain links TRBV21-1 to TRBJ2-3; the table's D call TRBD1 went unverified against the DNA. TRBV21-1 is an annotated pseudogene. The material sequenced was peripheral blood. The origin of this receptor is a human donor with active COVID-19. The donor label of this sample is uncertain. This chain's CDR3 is CASTPQGARTFAASTDTQYF. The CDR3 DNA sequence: TGTGCCAGCACCCCACAGGGGGCAAGGACTTTTGCCGCTAGCACAGATACGCAGTATTTT.